The 14 T cell receptor beta chains in this list originate from one sample, sequenced in a study of blood T cell repertoires in COVID-19 (dated by TCRdb to 2020 to 2022). The library was made by the immunoSEQ multiplex PCR assay. As stored in TCRdb, this immuneACCESS dataset retains in-frame rearrangements with V and J assigned. A fraction of the clones does not appear; measured against another copy, unresolved V genes explain less than half of the discrepancy, and the remainder lacks a known reason. The sample table contains tens of thousands of clones; only one count was recorded for about 90% of them. The ten largest make up around 3.2% of the sample. Sequenced material: peripheral blood. The receptor set was obtained from a human donor in a cohort sampled during active COVID-19.

V is TRBV7-2 and J is TRBJ2-1; D is undetermined. The ends were cut back, 8 bases at V and 0 bases at J, with 14 bases in the middle. Germline assignment: CDR1 SGHTA and CDR2 FQGNSA. The CDR3 extends over 15 amino acids. CDR3 residues: CASEGGASSYNEQFF. The CDR3 DNA sequence: TGTGCCAGCGAAGGCGGTGCGAGCTCCTACAATGAGCAGTTCTTC.

The chain uses TRBV7-6 and TRBJ1-5, with a tentative D call TRBD1 (5 bases). V was trimmed by 4 bases and J by 7 bases, leaving 14 bases between them. The CDR3 loop spans 14 amino acids. The V gene's germline CDR1 is SGHVS and CDR2 FNYEAQ. The chain's CDR3 is CASSSQGLGQPQHF. The CDR3 DNA follows: TGTGCCAGCAGCTCTCAGGGTTTAGGCCAGCCCCAGCATTTT. Full variable domain (remainder filled in from reference TRBV7-6 and TRBJ1-5): GAGVSQSPRYKVTKRGQDVALRCDPISGHVSLYWYRQALGQGPEFLTYFNYEAQQDKSGLPNDRFSAERPEGSISTLTIQRTEQRDSAMYRCASSSQGLGQPQHFGDGTRLSIL.

This clone was counted only a few times. The J gene is TRBJ2-1, the V gene TRBV4-1; 10 bases fit TRBD2. The length of the CDR3 is 17 residues. In germline, CDR1 is MGHRA, CDR2 YSYEKL. Trimming at V came to 1 base and at J to 2 bases, leaving 5 bases not matched to a gene. The CDR3 here is CASSQVLLAGAYNEQFF. CDR3 DNA sequence: TGCGCCAGCAGCCAAGTTCTGCTAGCGGGAGCCTACAATGAGCAGTTCTTC.

This chain joins TRBV5-8 and TRBJ1-2; unclear D gene. V was shortened by 4 bases and J by 7 bases, with 14 bases between the two germline ends. The CDR3 loop spans 13 amino acids. Germline V CDR1 and CDR2: SGHTS, YDEGEE. DNA of the CDR3: TGTGCCAGCAGCCTTATCCGGGCGGGTGGCTACACCTTC. It translates to CASSLIRAGGYTF.

This CDR3 is CASSLVLGAEQFF. As DNA, the CDR3 is TGTGCCAGCAGCTTAGTTTTAGGGGCTGAGCAGTTCTTC. The J gene is TRBJ2-1, the V gene TRBV11-2; the D gene is possibly TRBD1 (5 bases). Trimming shortened V by 1 base and J by 9 bases, and 10 bases separated the two germline ends. The CDR3 loop spans 13 amino acids. Germline V gene data show CDR1 as SGHAT and CDR2 as FQNNGV.

The chain combines TRBV30 with TRBJ2-4, with a weak D call TRBD1 (7 bases). Between the trimmed V and J ends, which lost 1 base and 2 bases, there was a span of 15 bases. Germline V gene sequence: CDR1 GTSNPN, CDR2 SVGIG (reference sequence). The CDR3 length is 16 residues. In nucleotides, the CDR3 is TGTGCCTGGAGTGCCCTCAGGGGGAGGACCAAAAACATTCAGTACTTC. Protein sequence: CAWSALRGRTKNIQYF.

The rearrangement joins TRBV19 to TRBJ2-2; 8 bases are shared with TRBD2. CDR1 and CDR2 from the germline V gene are LNHDA and SQIVND (reference sequence). The V and J ends lost 6 bases and 4 bases, in that order; junction bases with no gene match: 10. This CDR3 comprises 16 residues. CDR3 residues: CASRRLAIRVTGELFF. The CDR3, as DNA: TGTGCCAGTAGGCGACTAGCGATACGGGTCACCGGGGAGCTGTTTTTT.

Here the CDR3 DNA reads TGTGCCAGCAGCACGGGACTAGCGGTCGAGCAGTACTTC. It codes for CASSTGLAVEQYF. This chain links TRBV5-4 with TRBJ2-7; TRBD2 agrees at 11 bases. V trimming: 4 bases; J trimming: 6 bases; junction bases outside the gene matches: 3. The CDR3 is 13 amino acids. Germline CDR1 is SGHNT and CDR2 is YYREEE (reference sequence).

V and J are TRBV4-1 and TRBJ2-7; 7 bases line up with TRBD2. Germline CDR1 MGHRA, CDR2 YSYEKL. The CDR3 is made up of 14 amino acids. Trimming took 3 bases from V and 4 from J; bases not matched to a gene: 6. The CDR3 DNA reads as TGCGCCAGCAGCCAGACGGGAGGTACGTACGAGCAGTACTTC. Translating gives CASSQTGGTYEQYF.

CDR3 nucleotide sequence: TGTGCCAGCAGCTTAGGAGGGTTCGCTTTCTTT. Encoded protein: CASSLGGFAFF. The genes are TRBV7-8 and TRBJ1-1; D gene ambiguous. Germline CDR1 and CDR2: SGHVS and FQNEAQ. V lost 1 base to trimming and J lost 11 bases, with 8 bases between them. This CDR3 contains 11 residues. Complete variable domain (other parts from reference TRBV7-8 and TRBJ1-1): GAGVSQSPRYKVAKRGQDVALRCDPISGHVSLFWYQQALGQGPEFLTYFQNEAQLDKSGLPSDRFFAERPEGSVSTLKIQRTQQEDSAVYLCASSLGGFAFFGQGTRLTVV.

The chain carries TRBV7-3 and TRBJ2-1; TRBD2 agrees at 13 bases. Trimming cost V 8 bases and J 10 bases; bases outside gene matches: 8. Germline V CDR1 and CDR2: SGHTA, FQGTGA. The CDR3 runs to 14 residues. CDR3 DNA: TGTGCCAGCGCTGGGACTAGCGGGGCCCGCGAGCAGTTCTTC. Protein: CASAGTSGAREQFF.

J is TRBJ1-1 and V is TRBV9, with 10 bases lining up with TRBD1. Per the germline V gene, CDR1 is SGDLS and CDR2 is YYNGEE. The V and J ends lost 0 bases and 2 bases, in that order; junction bases with no gene match: 4. This CDR3 is built from 16 residues. The DNA of the CDR3 is TGTGCCAGCAGCGTAGGGACAGGGGGGTTAAACACTGAAGCTTTCTTT. Translating it yields CASSVGTGGLNTEAFF.

For the CDR3, the DNA is TGTGCCAGCAGTGCGGGTGAGGGAACTGAAGCTTTCTTT. Amino acids: CASSAGEGTEAFF. The J gene is TRBJ1-1, the V gene TRBV2; no firm D call. Germline V gene sequence: CDR1 SNHLY, CDR2 FYNNEI. The CDR3 is 13 amino acids. Deletions cut 4 bases from V and 5 bases from J, with 11 bases between.

The chain joins TRBV27 to TRBJ2-7, with D possibly matching TRBD2 (6 bases). This CDR3 is built from 14 residues. Trimming removed 4 bases at V and 7 bases at J, with 17 bases between. CDR1 is MNHEY, CDR2 SMNVEV, per germline (reference sequence). CDR3 sequence: CASSSAGTAGEQYF. CDR3 nucleotides: TGTGCCAGCAGTTCCGCCGGGACTGCCGGGGAGCAGTACTTC.